This T cell receptor (beta chain) is from a study of cytomegalovirus exposure and HLA in healthy donors (dated by TCRdb to the late 2010s). About the full investigation: In an earlier analysis of 550 to 750 of the donors, about 270 Gb of sequence data and approximately 100 million unique TCR beta sequences from approximately 180 million T cells were reported. In addition to the first cohort of hundreds of subjects, a separate validation cohort of 130 or so different subjects was used. Alongside the repertoire data, information on donor age, sex, ethnicity and CMV serostatus was compiled. Because of strong linkage in the cohort, roughly five DR-DQ haplotypes were treated as single units for association and clustering. The study used immunosequencing to profile the T cell repertoires of under 700 subjects and linked those repertoires to cytomegalovirus serostatus. Every discovery cohort repertoire had been produced on one sequencing platform. About 320 gigabases of sequencing data and approximately 85 million unique TCR sequences were included in an early release covering roughly 600 HLA-typed donors. Rather than using new phenotypic data, the later analysis identified candidate immune exposures from TCR beta sequences and from how often those sequences occurred across donors. An earlier analysis of some 500 of the donors used high-throughput TCR beta sequencing to judge whether each TCR beta V gene segment behaved as functional or pseudogenic. Typing coverage varied by locus: roughly 629-630 donors for A, B, C, DRB1 and DQB1; 522 for DQA1; some 610 for DPA1; roughly 450 for DPB1. To predict cytomegalovirus infection status, the study brought together high-throughput TCR immunosequencing, statistical association of individual TCRs with disease status, and machine learning. The study aimed to test whether signatures of past pathogen exposure could be identified by cataloging public T cell receptors. The genetic ancestry cluster associated with self-reported Caucasian donors included 81% of the 300 to 400 genotyped donors. A later analysis re-analyzed previously published TCR beta repertoires from 666 donors and added high-resolution HLA genotyping to study TCR occurrence patterns. Across about 370 genotyped donors of the cohort, an average of approximately 200,000 unique TCR beta nucleotide sequences per donor were sequenced, and approximately 17% of those sequences were non-productive. A later genetic analysis took genome-wide SNP genotypes for about 55% of the roughly 670 donors and used that subset as a discovery cohort. Class I and class II HLA loci were covered by the typing at four-digit resolution. General study outcomes and caveats: In a later analysis, HLA-associated TCR beta chains showed more clonal expansion and lower generation probabilities than non-associated chains that were equally common. According to a later analysis, parvovirus B19, influenza, CMV and Epstein-Barr virus appeared linked to several top co-occurrence clusters. A few of the identified cytomegalovirus-associated TCR beta chains were confirmed in vitro to be specific for cytomegalovirus antigens. A later analysis associated 15,000 to 20,000 TCR beta sequences with specific HLA alleles at a false discovery rate of 0.05. In an earlier analysis of 450 to 750 of the donors, most TCR beta V segments appeared in productive rearrangements about 87% or about 30% of the time, broadly matching IMGT annotations. Correlated functional status among segregating V segments might be attributable to linkage disequilibrium, but an unknown experimental factor could not be ruled out. An association between a missense DCLRE1C variant and V-gene and J-gene trimming of TCR beta chains was found in a later genetic analysis and replicated in an independent cohort. Sequencing depth was assumed to be roughly uniform across donors in the presence/absence analyses, though that assumption may not hold. In a later genetic analysis, fewer N-insertions in productive TCRs were reported among donors in an Asian-associated ancestry cluster than the roughly 700-donor mean. Some IMGT-functional V segments, including TRBV6-2 and TRBV6-3, could not be told apart with the 87-base-pair reads, so those segments were excluded. In this cohort, only TCR beta chains were sequenced, and detectable features were limited by the absence of alpha or paired-chain data. A group of highly shared sequence variants was considered likely to be a technical artifact of the sequencing pipeline. In the study, some 160 TCR beta chains were listed as associated with cytomegalovirus. The earlier analysis of a few hundred of the donors excluded over 15 rarely observed V segments, including chromosome 9 orphons, because counts were too low. CMV serostatus was the only immune exposure information available for the cohort. When HLA alleles, especially DR and DQ, strongly co-occurred, attributing TCR associations to individual alleles was difficult. In a later analysis, TCR association rates were found to vary across HLA loci, with the most associated TCRs seen for DRB1 alleles and the fewest for HLA-C alleles. Because HLA typing was unavailable for some donors at each locus, only the typed subset was used in association tests. Most TCR sequences were seen in very few donors, while some public TCRs were found in many individuals. The authors suggested that the approach could potentially be extended to other disease states and immunological phenotypes. The classifier was reported to diagnose cytomegalovirus status with high specificity and sensitivity in both the original cohort and the validation cohort. A further reported finding was that TCR beta sequences accurately predicted the HLA-A and HLA-B alleles for most subjects in the first cohort. Most CMV-associated TCR beta chains appeared to be HLA-restricted in a later analysis, and the HLA associations seemed to be driven largely by CMV exposure.

Libraries were built with the immunoSEQ multiplex PCR assay. For the multiplex PCR, a mixture combining 60 forward primers for TCR Vbeta segments and 13 reverse primers for TCR Jbeta segments was used. A multiplex PCR assay on genomic DNA amplified the CDR3 region of rearranged TCR beta genes. The Illumina HiSeq System was used to sequence the amplified TCR beta libraries as 87-base-pair reads. In the authors' own workflow: Across the 670 or so repertoires, a later analysis counted approximately 83 million unique TCR beta chains, some 11 million of which were shared by at least two donors. Raw reads were error-corrected and collapsed into unique sequences by a nearest-neighbor algorithm in which closely related sequences were merged to remove PCR and sequencing errors. To assign V, D and J gene segments, CDR3 sequences were aligned to IMGT reference sequences. For a sequence to be retained, a match of at least six nucleotides to both a V gene segment and a J gene segment was required. Rearrangements were called productive when the CDR3 lacked stop codons and stayed in frame with V and J; all others were non-productive. Following IMGT convention, CDR3 was defined as the stretch from the second conserved V-encoded cysteine up to the conserved J-encoded phenylalanine. The earlier analysis of about 570 of the donors excluded any sequence lacking an unambiguous match to a single V gene segment. An earlier analysis of fewer than 750 of the donors called V segments functional above 56.7% productive rearrangements and segregating when the between-donor standard deviation exceeded 5%. A statistical classification framework was built for diagnosing cytomegalovirus status from the catalog of TCR beta chain sequences. A later analysis assigned V and J genes by comparing TCR nucleotide sequences with IMGT/GENE-DB human TR gene sequences. Using the TCRdist pipeline, a later analysis assigned CDR3 sequences along with most-parsimonious VDJ recombination scenarios. A later analysis defined each TCR beta chain by its CDR3 amino acid sequence plus V-gene family, and excluded reads lacking a unique V-gene family. To address suspected cross-contamination and a sequencing artifact, a later analysis removed 550 to 750 highly shared, low-generation-probability nucleotide sequences. In a later analysis, a clonal expansion index for each public chain was calculated from normalized within-repertoire ranks of inferred template counts. In a later analysis, generation probabilities were computed with a VDJ recombination model fitted to out-of-frame rearrangements, and the resulting probabilities were checked against IGoR. Hypergeometric tests were used in a later analysis to score TCR-TCR, TCR-HLA and TCR-CMV co-occurrence, with a repertoire-size bias correction applied to the TCR pairs. False discovery rates were estimated in a later analysis by permuting HLA or CMV assignments 20 times. In a later analysis, co-occurring TCRs were grouped using DBSCAN, with TCRdist sequence similarity added in when clustering inside HLA-allele-positive subsets. Repertoires with fewer than 30,000 or more than 120,000 public chains were left out of co-occurrence clustering, as were five repertoires with anomalous nucleotide sharing. The clones in this table, taken by TCRdb from immuneACCESS, are in-frame only. Not every clone is retained; where verified, under half of the shortfall comes from an unresolved V gene, and the cause of the rest is unknown. That table furnishes V, J and clone size, whereas the DNA furnished D and trimming. Here the sample has roughly 120,000 clones; 70% to 80% occur a single time. The ten largest account for roughly 1.6% of the sample.

For this clone: Its antigen remains unidentified. No much larger clone is present one base from it, and per-base qualities are unavailable.

The CDR3 sequence holds 15 residues, the cysteine and phenylalanine included. Only CDR3 DNA remains: 45 bases, in frame from the first base. The germline V gene provides CDR1 MNHEY and CDR2 SVGAGI. Trimming removed 2 bases from V and 6 bases from J, leaving 11 bases between the germline ends. The cohort consisted of fewer than 700 healthy bone marrow donors. Cohort members were all nominally healthy when sampled, although unrecorded immune exposures were likely present. The donor was CMV seronegative and belonged to the group of under 400 seronegative cohort members. A peripheral blood sample was collected from each donor, and TCR beta sequencing was performed on peripheral blood mononuclear cells. The Qiagen DNeasy Blood Extraction Kit was used to extract genomic DNA from the blood cell samples.

The V and J segments used are TRBV6-5 and TRBJ1-6, and perhaps TRBD1 as D gene, on 5 matching bases. The sequence was collected from a woman aged 18-35 years in good health and CMV-seronegative. Source material: PBMCs. The nucleotide sequence is given as TGTGCCAGCAGTTACCTTCAACAGGTTAATTCACCCCTCCACTTT. It encodes CASSYLQQVNSPLHF.